The 8 T cell receptor beta chains given below trace back to one sample, sequenced in a study of blood T cell repertoires in COVID-19. TCRdb's table, derived via immunoSEQ multiplex PCR, lists solely in-frame clones and lacks some. The table lists around 84,000 clones, about 73% of them singletons. The sequencing input was peripheral blood. The receptors were sampled from a man aged 50-59 years with active or convalescent COVID-19.

The chain employs TRBV3-1 (or the pseudogene TRBV3-2) and TRBJ2-7; D unclear. V was clipped by 1 base and J by 3 bases, with 10 bases between them. The length of the CDR3 is 14 residues. Germline V gene lookup returns CDR1 LGHDT and CDR2 YNNKEL (reference sequence). The CDR3 reads CASSQAFGGYEQYF. In DNA form, the CDR3 reads TGTGCCAGCAGCCAAGCGTTCGGTGGCTACGAGCAGTACTTC.

The J gene is TRBJ1-6, the V gene TRBV30; a possible D gene is TRBD1 (6 bases). Between the trimmed V and J ends, which lost 5 bases and 10 bases, there was a span of 21 bases. The germline gives CDR1 GTSNPN, CDR2 SVGIG (reference sequence). The CDR3 loop spans 15 amino acids. The CDR3: CAWQKRGMTGSPLHF. As DNA, the CDR3 is TGTGCCTGGCAAAAAAGGGGGATGACGGGCTCACCCCTCCACTTT.

Here the CDR3 reads CASNPPRSYGYTF. The CDR3 DNA reads as TGTGCCAGCAATCCGCCCAGGTCCTATGGCTACACCTTC. This sequence joins TRBV28 and TRBJ1-2; D is unclear. V was pared by 7 bases and J by 4 bases, with 13 bases between. Germline loops: CDR1 MDHEN, CDR2 SYDVKM. CDR3 length equals 13 residues.

The V gene is TRBV5-1, the J gene TRBJ2-5, with 9 bases matching TRBD1. The CDR3 is 14 residues long. V was clipped by 4 bases and J by 4 bases; unmatched bases: 5. CDR1 is SGHRS, CDR2 YFSETQ, per germline. CDR3 in DNA: TGCGCCAGCAGCCCGGGACAGGGAGGAGAGACCCAGTACTTC. Translated, it gives CASSPGQGGETQYF.

The V gene is TRBV3-1 (or the pseudogene TRBV3-2), the J gene TRBJ2-1; 9 nucleotides align to TRBD2. The CDR3 has 17 amino acids. Germline V lookup: CDR1 LGHDT, CDR2 YNNKEL (reference sequence). Trimming removed 4 bases from V and 9 bases from J; junction bases left unmatched: 16. The CDR3, as DNA: TGTGCCAGCAGCCTCCTAAGCGGGCGGGGGGGCCGCAGTGAGCAGTTCTTC. Translated, it gives CASSLLSGRGGRSEQFF.

This chain uses TRBV4-3 with TRBJ1-2; D might be TRBD1 (6 bases). Germline assignment: CDR1 LGHNA and CDR2 YSLEER. This CDR3 region has 14 residues. V was clipped by 3 bases and J by 6 bases, with 14 bases between them. This CDR3 reads CASSQVAGGHGYTF. The CDR3 DNA sequence: TGCGCCAGCAGCCAGGTCGCGGGGGGCCATGGCTACACCTTC.

The chain is built from TRBV12-5 and TRBJ1-6; no firm D call. From germline, CDR1 is LGHNT and CDR2 FRNRAP. The CDR3 runs to 16 residues. V lost 4 bases to trimming and J lost 8 bases, with 18 bases between them. The DNA for the CDR3 is TGTGCTAGTGGTTCTTCACGCGGCCTCGGGGATTCACCCCTCCACTTT. Protein sequence: CASGSSRGLGDSPLHF.

J is TRBJ1-1 and V is TRBV6-2 or TRBV6-3; perhaps TRBD1 as D (6 bases). The length of the CDR3 is 12 residues. V shed 5 bases and J shed 10 bases, with 14 bases lying between them. The germline V gene encodes CDR1 MNHEY and CDR2 SVGEGT. CDR3 sequence: CASSADSLGAFF. The CDR3 DNA sequence: TGTGCCAGCAGTGCGGACAGCCTAGGAGCTTTCTTT.